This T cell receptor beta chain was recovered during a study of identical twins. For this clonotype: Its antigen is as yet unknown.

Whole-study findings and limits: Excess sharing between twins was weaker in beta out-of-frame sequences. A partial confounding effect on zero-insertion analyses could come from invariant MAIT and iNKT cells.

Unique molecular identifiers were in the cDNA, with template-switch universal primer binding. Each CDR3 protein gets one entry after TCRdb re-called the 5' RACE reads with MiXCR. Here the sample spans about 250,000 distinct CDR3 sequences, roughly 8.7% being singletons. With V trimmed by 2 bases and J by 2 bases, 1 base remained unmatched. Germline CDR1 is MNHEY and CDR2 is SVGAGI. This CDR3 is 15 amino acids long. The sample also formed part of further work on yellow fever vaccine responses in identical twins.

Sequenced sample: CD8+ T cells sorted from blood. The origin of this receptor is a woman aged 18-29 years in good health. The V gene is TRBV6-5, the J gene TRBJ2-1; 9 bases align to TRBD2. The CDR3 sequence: CASSYVAGAYNEQFF. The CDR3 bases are TGTGCCAGCAGTTACGTAGCGGGGGCCTACAATGAGCAGTTCTTC.